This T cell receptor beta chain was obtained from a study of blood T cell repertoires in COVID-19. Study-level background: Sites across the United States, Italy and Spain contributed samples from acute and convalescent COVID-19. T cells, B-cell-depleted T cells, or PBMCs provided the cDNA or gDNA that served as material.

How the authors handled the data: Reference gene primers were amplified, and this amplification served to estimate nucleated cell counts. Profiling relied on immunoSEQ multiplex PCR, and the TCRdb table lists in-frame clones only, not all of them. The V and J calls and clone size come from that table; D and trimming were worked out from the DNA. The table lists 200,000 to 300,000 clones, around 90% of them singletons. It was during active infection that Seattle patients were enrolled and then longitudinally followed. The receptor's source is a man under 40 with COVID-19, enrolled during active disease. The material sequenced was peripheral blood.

The CDR3 DNA follows: TGTGCCAGCAGCGAGGCCGGGGGAGTTGGACAGCCCCAGCATTTT. This translates into CASSEAGGVGQPQHF. This sequence joins TRBV5-6 and TRBJ1-5; TRBD1 might be the D (5 bases). The V end was cut by 4 bases, the J end by 7 bases, with 18 bases between. The length of the CDR3 is 15 residues. The germline V gene encodes CDR1 SGHDT and CDR2 YYEEEE.